Reported below is one T cell receptor beta chain. This sample includes further DNA sequences coding for the same CDR3. Sequencing of unsorted PBMC DNA was carried out using ten immunoSEQ deep assay plates. As processed by the authors: With immunoSEQ giving junction-only sequences and no quality scores, filtering differed. Some clones are missing from TCRdb's copy, which holds only in-frame ones; the method was immunoSEQ multiplex PCR. D and trimming come from the DNA, and the V and J calls and clone size come from that table. The sample has 470,000 or so clones, more than 75% seen once. HIV-negative, healthy adults without recent acute infections or vaccinations were the donors. These data come from a study of shared clonotypes between healthy human individuals. Study as a whole: Aged between 18 and 49, the donors were a couple of women and three men.

This CDR3 has 11 residues. Germline V gene sequence: CDR1 ENHRY, CDR2 SYGVKD. Trimming removed 2 bases at V and 8 bases at J, with 6 bases between. The sequence came from a middle-aged woman in good health. Some clones in this sample may be carry-over from other donors' samples. The sequenced sample was PBMCs. V usage is TRBV10-3 and J usage is TRBJ1-2; D unresolved. DNA of the CDR3: TGTGCCATCAGTGAGGGAGGGGGCTACACCTTC. Protein product: CAISEGGGYTF.